Sequencing of this T cell receptor beta chain was carried out in a study of patients and donors after allogeneic stem cell transplantation. One entry per CDR3 protein, called by TCRdb with MiXCR from the RT-PCR reads. The sample holds 150,000 to 250,000 distinct CDR3 sequences, 41% seen once. This CDR3 has 12 amino acids. CDR1 MNHNS and CDR2 SASEGT come from the germline V gene. The germline V and J ends were trimmed by 0 bases and 14 bases, with 13 bases remaining between them. The TCR originated in a human donor who was either an allogeneic HSCT recipient or a stem cell or donor lymphocyte infusion donor (not recorded which). It is not recorded whose cells these are; they may come from a transplant donor. This chain links TRBV6-1 with TRBJ1-2, with no clear D. The sample was blood, either unsorted or a sorted T cell fraction (not recorded which). CDR3 sequence: CASSEARDTTTF. CDR3 in DNA: TGTGCCAGCAGTGAAGCGCGAGACACCACAACCTTC.